A single TCR beta chain is shown here with its context. RNA transcripts served as the template for amplifying TCR beta CDR3 regions. First-round RT-PCR of the TCR CDR3 relied on the HTBI primer set. One entry per CDR3 protein, called by TCRdb with MiXCR from the multiplex PCR reads. The sample holds around 250,000 distinct CDR3 sequences, roughly 14% seen once. This record comes from a study of T cells in Graves' hyperthyroidism and ophthalmopathy. A sample of blood taken at first hyperthyroidism diagnosis preceded any ophthalmopathy symptoms. Looked up from germline, CDR1 is SGHNT and CDR2 is YYREEE (reference sequence). The CDR3 totals 17 residues. V shed 5 bases, J shed 3 bases, and the junction held 12 bases outside the gene matches.

The specimen was blood. J is TRBJ2-1 and V is TRBV5-4; TRBD2 agrees at 9 bases. The source is a woman aged 35 to 49 with Graves' hyperthyroidism that later progressed to Graves' ophthalmopathy. CDR3 nucleotides: TGTGCCAGCAGTGGACTAGCGCTTAAAATCGGCTACAATGAGCAGTTCTTC. Its translation is CASSGLALKIGYNEQFF.